Following are 29 T cell receptor beta chains from one sample sequenced in a study of T cell clones after liver transplantation. The method was immunoSEQ multiplex PCR; TCRdb's version includes in-frame clones alone and lacks a portion of them. The sample holds some 57,000 clones; about 70% are singletons and the top ten take approximately 10%. Sequences were derived from CD4+ T cells from blood, sampled at the 22-month timepoint. Every receptor here comes from a human patient who received a liver transplant. Among the T cells, some may be from the graft donor.

V is TRBV27 and J is TRBJ2-3; TRBD1 agrees at 9 bases. V gave up 5 bases and J gave up 3 bases; unmatched junction bases: 6. Germline loops: CDR1 MNHEY, CDR2 SMNVEV (reference sequence). The CDR3 extends over 15 amino acids. The chain's CDR3 is CASSMGQGKTDTQYF. CDR3 DNA sequence: TGTGCCAGCAGTATGGGACAGGGTAAGACAGATACGCAGTATTTT.

The rearrangement links TRBV30 to TRBJ1-1; D is uncertain. This CDR3 is built from 13 residues. The V gene lost 3 bases and the J gene lost 1 base, with 9 bases spanning the gap. Germline V gene sequence: CDR1 GTSNPN, CDR2 SVGIG (reference sequence). The chain's CDR3 is CAWREQENTEAFF. CDR3 in DNA: TGTGCCTGGAGAGAGCAAGAGAACACTGAAGCTTTCTTT.

The CDR3 nucleotides are TGTGCCAGCAGCTTCGGGGACAGGCTAGCCAAAAACATTCAGTACTTC. This sequence encodes CASSFGDRLAKNIQYF. The chain employs TRBV11-1 and TRBJ2-4, with TRBD1 matching 8 bases. CDR1 and CDR2 from the germline V gene are SGHAT and FQDESV (reference sequence). Unmatched junction bases numbered 4, after V lost 3 bases and J lost 0 bases. This CDR3 spans 16 amino acids.

The table lists this clone with a count of one. This chain connects TRBV5-4 to TRBJ2-5, with 11 bases identical to TRBD2. V gave up 0 bases and J gave up 5 bases; unmatched junction bases: 9. The CDR3 has 17 amino acids. CDR1 and CDR2 (germline): SGHNT, YYREEE (reference sequence). For the CDR3, the DNA is TGTGCCAGCAGCTTGGGAACTAGCGGGGGATTCATGGAGACCCAGTACTTC. This encodes CASSLGTSGGFMETQYF.

The rearrangement links TRBV7-2 to TRBJ2-7; D is possibly TRBD2 (6 bases). There are 13 residues in the CDR3. V lost 5 bases, J lost 6 bases, and 14 bases lay in between. Germline-derived CDR1 and CDR2 are SGHTA and FQGNSA. The DNA of the CDR3 is TGTGCCAGCAGCGCGGGACTCCAAGGCGAGCAGTACTTC. This sequence encodes CASSAGLQGEQYF. The whole variable domain, filled in from reference TRBV7-2 and TRBJ2-7, reads GAGVSQSPSNKVTEKGKDVELRCDPISGHTALYWYRQSLGQGLEFLIYFQGNSAPDKSGLPSDRFSAERTGGSVSTLTIQRTQQEDSAVYLCASSAGLQGEQYFGPGTRLTVT.

This clone has just a few counts. This chain joins TRBV7-2 and TRBJ2-7; D ambiguous. This CDR3 spans 14 amino acids. V lost 3 bases and J 4 bases, leaving 13 bases between the germline ends. CDR1 is SGHTA, CDR2 FQGNSA, per germline. CDR3: CASSFHGVNYEQYF. DNA of the CDR3: TGTGCCAGCAGCTTTCATGGGGTTAATTACGAGCAGTACTTC.

CDR3 sequence reads: CASSRSAAERYF. DNA of the CDR3: TGTGCCAGCAGCAGATCAGCGGCGGAGAGGTACTTC. V usage is TRBV7-2 and J usage is TRBJ2-7; weak D call: TRBD2 (5 bases). The CDR3 spans 12 residues. Germline-derived CDR1 and CDR2 are SGHTA and FQGNSA. V was clipped by 5 bases and J by 12 bases, with 17 bases between them. Full variable domain (rest looked up from reference TRBV7-2 and TRBJ2-7): GAGVSQSPSNKVTEKGKDVELRCDPISGHTALYWYRQSLGQGLEFLIYFQGNSAPDKSGLPSDRFSAERTGGSVSTLTIQRTQQEDSAVYLCASSRSAAERYFGPGTRLTVT.

The CDR3 DNA sequence: TGTGCCAGCAGCGAGACTAGCGGGGGCCCTTTTAGCACAGATACGCAGTATTTT. Its protein product is CASSETSGGPFSTDTQYF. The J gene is TRBJ2-3, the V gene TRBV9; 12 bases fit TRBD2. Germline values: CDR1 SGDLS, CDR2 YYNGEE. The CDR3 runs to 18 residues. The V segment lost 3 bases and the J segment 0 bases; nucleotides outside the gene matches: 8.

A single count supports this clone. The chain has TRBV6-1 and TRBJ2-2; no reliable D call. The V gene's germline CDR1 is MNHNS and CDR2 SASEGT. V lost 7 bases and J lost 0, with 12 bases in between. The CDR3 runs to 15 residues. CDR3 nucleotide sequence: TGTGCCAGCATCGACGGATCCGCGAACACCGGGGAGCTGTTTTTT. This gives the protein CASIDGSANTGELFF.

This clone came up a few times. The CDR3 reads CASSLDNYGYTF. CDR3 in DNA: TGCGCCAGCAGCTTGGACAACTATGGCTACACCTTC. The rearrangement links TRBV5-1 to TRBJ1-2, with D unresolved. CDR1 and CDR2 from the germline V gene are SGHRS and YFSETQ. V gave up 0 bases and J gave up 2 bases, with 2 bases separating them. CDR3 length: 12 amino acids.

This rearrangement joins TRBV6-5 to TRBJ1-5; no definite D call. The V gene lost 6 bases and the J gene lost 1 base, with 7 bases spanning the gap. Germline loops: CDR1 MNHEY, CDR2 SVGAGI. The CDR3 runs to 13 residues. As DNA, the CDR3 is TGTGCCAGCAGGGTAGACAGCAATCAGCCCCAGCATTTT. Its translation is CASRVDSNQPQHF.

The chain joins TRBV27 to TRBJ2-7; D is uncertain. This CDR3 has 16 amino acids. Germline-derived CDR1 and CDR2 are MNHEY and SMNVEV (reference sequence). Trimming pared 6 bases from V and 0 bases from J, leaving 18 bases between. The CDR3 protein is CASRPVPGGNSYEQYF. The CDR3 bases are TGTGCCAGCAGGCCCGTCCCCGGCGGAAACTCCTACGAGCAGTACTTC.

The chain has TRBV7-6 and TRBJ2-2; 9 nucleotides agree with TRBD1. The CDR3 contains 15 residues. Germline lookup yields CDR1 SGHVS and CDR2 FNYEAQ. V trimming: 5 bases; J trimming: 3 bases; junction bases outside the gene matches: 4. The CDR3 sequence: CASSPGTGYTGELFF. The CDR3 nucleotides read TGTGCCAGCAGCCCCGGGACAGGGTACACCGGGGAGCTGTTTTTT.

CDR3 nucleotides: TGTGCCAGCAGGGGGGGGACTAGCGGGTATAGTGAGCAGTTCTTC. It specifies CASRGGTSGYSEQFF. The chain links TRBV6-6 to TRBJ2-1, with 12 bases identical to TRBD2. Germline V gene sequence: CDR1 MNHNY, CDR2 SVGAGI (reference sequence). With V trimmed by 6 bases and J by 9 bases, 9 bases remained unmatched. The CDR3 runs to 15 residues.

The chain recombines TRBV6-6 with TRBJ2-2; D remains unclear. CDR3 length: 14 residues. The germline CDR1 and CDR2 sequences are MNHNY and SVGAGI (reference sequence). With 8 bases removed from V and 1 base from J, the gap between germline ends came to 11 bases. In DNA, the CDR3 is TGTGCCAGCCATTGGAACGGGAACACCGGGGAGCTGTTTTTT. Its translation: CASHWNGNTGELFF.

This clone occurred a few times. The chain employs TRBV25-1 and TRBJ2-7; TRBD2 might be the D (5 bases). From germline, CDR1 is MGHDK and CDR2 SYGVNS. Trimming removed 2 bases from V and 7 bases from J, with 15 bases in between. CDR3 length: 14 residues. The CDR3 DNA sequence: TGTGCCAGCAGTGAAGTCGGGGTCCGAGGGGAGCAGTACTTC. As protein: CASSEVGVRGEQYF.

V and J are TRBV6-1 and TRBJ1-6; D gene uncertain. Germline V gene lookup returns CDR1 MNHNS and CDR2 SASEGT. V lost 3 bases, J lost 8 bases, and 8 bases lay in between. The CDR3 covers 13 residues. CDR3 sequence: CASSDSRDSPLHF. The CDR3 DNA sequence: TGTGCCAGCAGTGATAGTCGGGATTCACCCCTCCACTTT.

The chain employs TRBV2 and TRBJ1-5; the D is unclear. Germline V gene data show CDR1 as SNHLY and CDR2 as FYNNEI. The CDR3 is 14 amino acids. V was clipped by 7 bases and J by 2 bases, with 12 bases between them. The CDR3 here is CASNQRAGNQPQHF. CDR3 sequence (DNA): TGTGCCAGCAATCAGAGAGCGGGCAATCAGCCCCAGCATTTT.

In this sample, this clone turned up many times. One junction end does not reproduce the germline sequence, and a read error may be involved. This sequence joins TRBV7-7 and TRBJ1-1; a weak D match, TRBD1 (5 bases). CDR3 length: 13 residues. CDR1 and CDR2 (germline): SSHAT, FNYEAQ (reference sequence). The CDR3 DNA follows: TGTGCTAGCAGCCCCCTAGAGGGGCCTGAAGCTTTCTTT. Protein: CASSPLEGPEAFF.

The genes are TRBV11-2 and TRBJ1-3; maybe TRBD1 (6 bases). V lost 3 bases, J lost 0 bases, and 15 bases lay in between. Germline assignment: CDR1 SGHAT and CDR2 FQNNGV. This CDR3 is 17 amino acids long. CDR3 bases: TGTGCCAGCAGCTTTGTCACGGGACAACACTCTGGAAACACCATATATTTT. Translating gives CASSFVTGQHSGNTIYF.

This clone appeared once. The chain joins TRBV6-6 to TRBJ1-5; the D is unclear. Trimming left V 5 bases short and J 0 bases short, with 8 bases between. The germline gives CDR1 MNHNY, CDR2 SVGAGI (reference sequence). This CDR3 spans 14 amino acids. CDR3 in DNA: TGTGCCAGCAGTCCCGATTATAGCAATCAGCCCCAGCATTTT. This sequence encodes CASSPDYSNQPQHF.

Within the sample, this clone is medium-sized (0.01 to 0.1%). The V and J genes are TRBV2 and TRBJ2-5; TRBD2 matches 8 bases. Losses at the gene ends were 5 bases for V and 5 bases for J; bases not matched to a gene: 7. Per the germline V gene, CDR1 is SNHLY and CDR2 is FYNNEI. The CDR3 consists of 14 residues. The CDR3 DNA follows: TGTGCCAGCAGTAAGATAGCGGGGTCCGAGACCCAGTACTTC. Translated: CASSKIAGSETQYF.

The rearrangement joins TRBV25-1 to TRBJ1-6; D unclear. Germline V CDR1 and CDR2: MGHDK, SYGVNS. The CDR3 is 14 residues long. With 3 bases removed from V and 9 bases from J, the gap between germline ends came to 12 bases. As DNA, the CDR3 is TGTGCCAGCAGTGATCGACGGGATGTTTCACCCCTCCACTTT. Amino acids: CASSDRRDVSPLHF.

This clone appeared a few times. Here the CDR3 reads CASSTPGAFWGYTF. The CDR3 DNA reads TGTGCCAGCAGCACCCCGGGGGCCTTCTGGGGCTACACCTTC. The chain uses TRBV7-2 and TRBJ1-2; the D gene is possibly TRBD1 (6 bases). The germline V and J ends were trimmed by 5 bases and 8 bases, with 18 bases remaining between them. The CDR3 is 14 amino acids. Germline V CDR1 and CDR2: SGHTA, FQGNSA.

The genes are TRBV5-1 and TRBJ2-2; D is unclear. V was cut by 4 bases and J by 5 bases, with 12 bases left in between. Germline V gene data show CDR1 as SGHRS and CDR2 as YFSETQ. This CDR3 has 14 residues. The chain's CDR3 is CASSLSRGTGELFF. The CDR3 DNA reads as TGCGCCAGCAGCCTGTCTCGAGGAACCGGGGAGCTGTTTTTT.

The chain recombines TRBV2 with TRBJ1-6; no reliable D call. The CDR3 extends over 13 amino acids. The V end was cut by 7 bases, the J end by 9 bases, with 13 bases between. Germline V gene data show CDR1 as SNHLY and CDR2 as FYNNEI. CDR3 sequence: CASKTSFSSPLHF. CDR3 coding DNA: TGTGCCAGCAAGACCTCATTCTCTTCACCCCTCCACTTT.

This chain uses TRBV2 with TRBJ2-3; 9 bases agree with TRBD2. V dropped 7 bases and J dropped 11; count of bases not matched to a gene: 16. This CDR3 is built from 15 residues. Germline V CDR1 and CDR2: SNHLY, FYNNEI. CDR3 DNA sequence: TGTGCCAGCAACGGGCAACTAGCGGGCCCCATAGGGCAGTATTTT. Amino acids: CASNGQLAGPIGQYF.

The gene calls are TRBV7-8 and TRBJ2-3, with a weak D call TRBD2 (7 bases). This CDR3 comprises 14 residues. The germline gives CDR1 SGHVS, CDR2 FQNEAQ. The germline V and J ends were trimmed by 1 base and 6 bases, with 11 bases remaining between them. CDR3 DNA sequence: TGTGCCAGCAGCTTAGGGGGGGGGCCGGATACGCAGTATTTT. Encoded protein: CASSLGGGPDTQYF.

In this sample, this clone turned up a few times. V usage is TRBV2 and J usage is TRBJ1-5, with 8 positions matching TRBD1. The CDR3 consists of 16 residues. V dropped 8 bases and J dropped 0; count of bases not matched to a gene: 9. Germline V lookup: CDR1 SNHLY, CDR2 FYNNEI. The CDR3 region is CASAGQGGRSNQPQHF. CDR3 nucleotides: TGTGCCAGCGCTGGACAGGGAGGACGTAGCAATCAGCCCCAGCATTTT.